What follows are 5 T cell receptor beta chains derived from one specimen sequenced in a study of response to subunit inactivated influenza vaccine (dated 2018 in TCRdb). The library was obtained by RT-PCR. TCRdb shows the sequencer as Illumina HiSeq 2500. The public reads were reanalyzed by TCRdb: fastp trimming at Q25, MiXCR alignment, in-frame beta chains only. CDR3 protein sequences are deduplicated, and each keeps its most common genes and DNA. A total of 750,000 to 850,000 distinct CDR3 sequences appear in this sample, less than 20% of them only once. The biggest ten clones account for roughly a tenth of the sample. Specimen: PBMCs from blood, collected roughly 5 days after vaccination. These receptors were obtained from a man aged 50-59 years who received an inactivated influenza vaccine. Donor details come from another sample of the same person, matched by shared clones.

This chain links TRBV4-3 with TRBJ2-1, with 10 nucleotides matching TRBD2. This CDR3 contains 17 residues. Per germline, CDR1 LGHNA and CDR2 YSLEER. Losses at the gene ends were 2 bases for V and 8 bases for J; bases not matched to a gene: 12. The CDR3 region is CASSQWASGSHRDEQFF. CDR3 nucleotides: TGCGCCAGCAGCCAATGGGCTAGCGGGAGTCATCGCGATGAGCAGTTCTTC.

This clonotype has a handful of counts. This chain joins TRBV7-9 and TRBJ2-1; 7 positions agree with TRBD1. Germline CDR1 SEHNR, CDR2 FQNEAQ (reference sequence). With V trimmed by 5 bases and J by 4 bases, 11 bases remained unmatched. CDR3 length: 16 residues. CDR3 sequence reads: CASSRSRDSMYNEQFF. For the CDR3, the DNA is TGTGCCAGCAGCCGTAGCCGGGACAGTATGTACAATGAGCAGTTCTTC.

The table lists this clonotype with a few counts. This rearrangement joins TRBV11-2 to TRBJ1-3; 7 positions agree with TRBD1. Germline CDR1 reads SGHAT; CDR2 reads FQNNGV. This CDR3 is built from 15 residues. V dropped 6 bases and J dropped 5; count of bases not matched to a gene: 10. This CDR3 reads CASRNPYRGRNTIYF. CDR3 in DNA: TGTGCCAGCAGGAACCCGTACAGGGGACGAAACACCATATATTTT. The full variable domain, its missing parts supplied by reference TRBV11-2 and TRBJ1-3, is EAGVAQSPRYKIIEKRQSVAFWCNPISGHATLYWYQQILGQGPKLLIQFQNNGVVDDSQLPKDRFSAERLKGVDSTLKIQPAKLEDSAVYLCASRNPYRGRNTIYFGEGSWLTVV.

This clonotype was counted between two and nine times. CDR3 sequence (DNA): TGCAGTGCTAGAACCCACGGCGGGGGGCCGAATCAGCCCCAGCATTTT. Translation: CSARTHGGGPNQPQHF. The chain links TRBV20-1 to TRBJ1-5; D is perhaps TRBD1 (6 bases). The CDR3 is 16 amino acids. Germline-derived CDR1 and CDR2 are DFQATT and SNEGSKA (reference sequence). V gave up 2 bases and J gave up 4 bases, with 18 bases separating them.

The CDR3 loop is CASSVSNRDQPQHF. CDR3 DNA: TGCGCCAGCAGTGTCTCTAACCGGGATCAGCCCCAGCATTTT. J is TRBJ1-5 and V is TRBV10-2; D remains ambiguous. The CDR3 is 14 amino acids. V lost 4 bases and J 5 bases, leaving 12 bases between the germline ends. The germline V gene has CDR1 WSHSY and CDR2 SAAADI.